This T cell receptor (beta chain) was documented in a study of PD-1 blockade in classical Hodgkin lymphoma. Findings and limits, study-wide: Diminished baseline TCR diversity has been reported in newly diagnosed patients relative to healthy donors. Prior to therapy, complete responders displayed diversity much like that of newly diagnosed patients. The study found that TCR diversity rose significantly by C4D1 in CD4+ but not CD8+ cells.

Time point described: cycle 4 day 1 (C4D1), after 6 weeks of nivolumab. The patients all showed relapse after autologous stem cell transplantation, while their brentuximab vedotin exposure varied. Complete response, partial response or progressive disease constituted the best response categories observed. The germline CDR1 and CDR2 sequences are WNHNN and SYGVQD (reference sequence). Trimming left V 7 bases short and J 2 bases short, with 8 bases between. The CDR3 runs to 12 residues. Method: immunoSEQ multiplex PCR; TCRdb's copy keeps in-frame clones and lacks some. The table shows some 100,000 clones, with about 93% occurring only once. Regarding this clone: The antigen is not known.

V usage is TRBV10-1 and J usage is TRBJ1-1, with D maybe TRBD1 (5 bases). This receptor was taken from a human donor with classical Hodgkin lymphoma. The input for sequencing was peripheral blood mononuclear cells (PBMCs), taken before the fourth cycle of nivolumab. The CDR3 DNA reads TGCGCCAGCAAGGGACCAAACACTGAAGCTTTCTTT. It encodes CASKGPNTEAFF.